The entry below gives a single T cell receptor beta chain sequence along with its context. Its antigen has not been determined. One base away there is no much larger clone; base qualities are not given. This sample stems from a study of cytomegalovirus exposure and HLA in healthy donors listed by TCRdb under 2017. General notes on the study: In an earlier analysis of under 600 of the donors, 250 to 350 Gb of sequence data and 117 million unique TCR beta sequences from about 190 million T cells were reported. Around 330 gigabases of sequencing data and around 85 million unique TCR sequences made up an early release that covered approximately 700 HLA-typed donors. Of the roughly 410 genotyped donors, 70% to 90% were placed in the genetic ancestry cluster associated with self-reported Caucasian donors. The study was designed to test whether signatures of past pathogen exposure could be identified by cataloging public T cell receptors. Using immunosequencing, the study profiled T cell repertoires from around 670 subjects and related those repertoires to cytomegalovirus serostatus. Besides the first cohort of more than 650 subjects, a separate validation cohort made up of some 110 different subjects was used. The study combined high-throughput TCR immunosequencing, statistical association of individual TCRs with disease status, and machine learning to predict cytomegalovirus infection status. To study patterns of TCR occurrence, a later analysis re-analyzed previously published TCR beta repertoires from around 670 donors and added high-resolution HLA genotyping. The later analysis used no new phenotypic data to find candidate immune exposures, relying instead on TCR beta sequences and their occurrence across donors. An earlier analysis of about 620 of the donors applied high-throughput TCR beta sequencing to assess whether each TCR beta V gene segment acted as functional or pseudogenic. Alongside the repertoire data, information on donor age, sex, ethnicity and CMV serostatus was compiled. In a later genetic analysis, genome-wide SNP genotypes for about 55% of the 666 donors were used, and that subset was treated as a discovery cohort. Every repertoire in the discovery cohort had been generated on one and the same sequencing platform. HLA typing covered class I and class II loci at four-digit resolution. The number of donors typed differed by locus, with roughly 620-630 for A, B, C, DRB1 and DQB1, 522 for DQA1, approximately 570 for DPA1, and some 440 for DPB1. A few DR-DQ haplotypes were treated as single units for association and clustering because of strong linkage in the cohort. Among several hundred genotyped donors of the cohort, an average of approximately 240,000 unique TCR beta nucleotide sequences was sequenced per donor, of which roughly 18% were non-productive.

Library method: the immunoSEQ multiplex PCR assay. A mixture of 60 forward primers for TCR Vbeta segments and 13 reverse primers for TCR Jbeta segments was used in the multiplex PCR. A multiplex PCR assay on genomic DNA amplified the CDR3 region of rearranged TCR beta genes. The amplified TCR beta libraries were sequenced on the Illumina HiSeq System as 87-base-pair reads. The original pipeline was this. In a later analysis, about 80 million unique TCR beta chains were counted across the roughly 610 repertoires, and roughly 11 million of these chains were shared by at least two donors. To remove PCR and sequencing errors, raw reads were error-corrected and collapsed into unique sequences using a nearest-neighbor algorithm that merged closely related sequences. CDR3 sequences were aligned to IMGT reference sequences to assign V, D and J gene segments. For a sequence to be retained, a match of at least six nucleotides to both a V gene segment and a J gene segment was required. A rearrangement counted as productive if the CDR3 had no stop codons and remained in frame with V and J, and every other rearrangement counted as non-productive. CDR3 was defined according to IMGT convention as the region running from the second conserved V-encoded cysteine to the conserved J-encoded phenylalanine. In an earlier analysis of approximately 500 of the donors, sequences lacking an unambiguous match to a single V gene segment were excluded. An earlier analysis of about 600 of the donors called V segments functional above 56.7% productive rearrangements and segregating when the between-donor standard deviation exceeded 5%. A statistical classification framework was built to diagnose cytomegalovirus status from the catalog of TCR beta chain sequences. V and J gene assignment, in a later analysis, came from comparing TCR nucleotide sequences with IMGT/GENE-DB human TR gene sequences. Using the TCRdist pipeline, a later analysis assigned CDR3 sequences along with most-parsimonious VDJ recombination scenarios. In a later analysis, every TCR beta chain was defined by the combination of its CDR3 amino acid sequence and its V-gene family, and reads without a unique V-gene family were dropped. As a way to deal with suspected cross-contamination and a sequencing artifact, a later analysis dropped approximately 570 nucleotide sequences that were highly shared and had low generation probability. In a later analysis, a clonal expansion index for each public chain was calculated from normalized within-repertoire ranks of inferred template counts. Generation probabilities in a later analysis came from a VDJ recombination model fitted to out-of-frame rearrangements, and those results were checked against IGoR. A later analysis scored TCR-TCR, TCR-HLA and TCR-CMV co-occurrence with hypergeometric tests, applying a repertoire-size bias correction to TCR pairs. False discovery rates were estimated in a later analysis by permuting HLA or CMV assignments 20 times. In a later analysis, co-occurring TCRs were grouped using DBSCAN, and TCRdist sequence similarity was added for clustering within HLA-allele-positive subsets. Repertoires with fewer than 30,000 or more than 120,000 public chains, plus five repertoires with anomalous nucleotide sharing, were excluded from co-occurrence clustering. Imported from immuneACCESS, the table was reduced by TCRdb to in-frame sequences with V and J called. These copies leave out some clones; in studies compared against another copy, an unresolved V gene accounts for under half, and the cause of the remainder is not known. For V, J and clone size, that table is used; D and trimming come from the DNA. The sample table holds roughly 73,000 clones, of which roughly 70% were seen once. The ten biggest clones cover 9.5% to 15% of the sample.

What the study reported, not specific to this receptor: A further reported finding was that TCR beta sequences accurately predicted the HLA-A and HLA-B alleles for most subjects in the first cohort. In a later analysis, HLA-associated TCR beta chains showed more clonal expansion and lower generation probabilities than non-associated chains that were equally common. Strong co-occurrence of HLA alleles, especially DR and DQ, made assigning TCR associations to individual alleles difficult. In a later analysis, TCR association rates were found to vary across HLA loci, with the most associated TCRs seen for DRB1 alleles and the fewest for HLA-C alleles. In a later analysis, most CMV-associated TCR beta chains were found to appear HLA-restricted, with HLA associations seemingly driven largely by CMV exposure. An earlier analysis of around 600 of the donors showed that most TCR beta V segments appeared in productive rearrangements either about 87% or about 30% of the time, which broadly matched IMGT annotations. Because HLA typing was missing for some donors at each locus, association tests included only the typed subset. Approximately 18 rarely observed V segments, including chromosome 9 orphons, were excluded from the earlier analysis of approximately 600 of the donors because counts were too low. Correlated functional status among segregating V segments might be attributable to linkage disequilibrium, but an unknown experimental factor could not be ruled out. A cluster of highly shared sequence variants was judged likely to represent a technical artifact of the sequencing pipeline. At a false discovery rate of 0.05, a later analysis linked under 20,000 TCR beta sequences to specific HLA alleles. In vitro tests confirmed that a few of the cytomegalovirus-associated TCR beta chains recognize cytomegalovirus antigens. Immune exposure information for the cohort was limited to CMV serostatus. Some IMGT-functional V segments, including TRBV6-2 and TRBV6-3, could not be told apart with the 87-base-pair reads, so those segments were excluded. According to a later genetic analysis, donors in an Asian-associated ancestry cluster had fewer N-insertions in productive TCRs than the roughly 660-donor mean. Sequencing depth was assumed to be roughly uniform across donors in the presence/absence analyses, though that assumption may not hold. It was suggested by the authors that the approach could potentially be generalized to other disease states and immunological phenotypes. Most TCR sequences were seen in very few donors, while some public TCRs were found in many individuals. The cohort was sequenced for TCR beta chains only, and without alpha or paired-chain data the features that could be detected were limited. According to a later analysis, parvovirus B19, influenza, CMV and Epstein-Barr virus appeared linked to several top co-occurrence clusters. In a later genetic analysis, a missense DCLRE1C variant was associated with V-gene and J-gene trimming of TCR beta chains, and the association was replicated in an independent cohort. The study gave a list of some 150 TCR beta chains associated with cytomegalovirus. In both the original and validation cohorts, the classifier was reported to diagnose cytomegalovirus status with high specificity and sensitivity.

The CDR3 measures 17 amino acids from cysteine to phenylalanine. Only CDR3 DNA is held: 51 bases, read in frame from base 1. CDR1 and CDR2, looked up from the germline V gene, are SGHVS and FNYEAQ. Relative to germline, V is missing 2 bases and J is missing 2 bases, with 3 bases of the junction outside any gene match. The cohort comprised more than 550 healthy bone marrow donors. Cohort members were all nominally healthy when sampled, although unrecorded immune exposures were likely present. The donor was CMV seronegative and belonged to the group of 350 or so seronegative cohort members. Each donor provided a peripheral blood sample, and peripheral blood mononuclear cells were used for TCR beta sequencing. Genomic DNA was extracted from the blood cell samples with the Qiagen DNeasy Blood Extraction Kit.

Recombination connected TRBV7-6 to TRBJ2-2; 12 central bases correspond to TRBD2. Specimen: PBMCs. This TCR was sampled from a man between 65 and 79 years old in good health and CMV-seronegative. The DNA sequence reads TGTGCCAGCAGCTTAACTAGCGGGAGGTCCAACACCGGGGAGCTGTTTTTT. The resulting protein is CASSLTSGRSNTGELFF.